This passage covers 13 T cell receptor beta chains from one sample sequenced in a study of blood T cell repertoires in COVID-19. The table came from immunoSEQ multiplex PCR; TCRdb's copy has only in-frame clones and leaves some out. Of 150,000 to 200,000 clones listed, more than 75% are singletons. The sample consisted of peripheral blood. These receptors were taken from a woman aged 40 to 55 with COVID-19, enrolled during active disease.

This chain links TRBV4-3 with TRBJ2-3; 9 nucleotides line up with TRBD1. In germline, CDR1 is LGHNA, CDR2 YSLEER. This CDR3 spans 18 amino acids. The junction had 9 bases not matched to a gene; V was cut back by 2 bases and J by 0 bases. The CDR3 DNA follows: TGCGCCAGCAGCCAAAGTAGGGGACAGGGAATAAGCACAGATACGCAGTATTTT. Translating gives CASSQSRGQGISTDTQYF.

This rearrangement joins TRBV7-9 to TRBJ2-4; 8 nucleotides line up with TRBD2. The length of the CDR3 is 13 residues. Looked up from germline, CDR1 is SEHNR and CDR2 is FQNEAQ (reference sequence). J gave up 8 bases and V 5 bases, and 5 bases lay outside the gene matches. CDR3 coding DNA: TGTGCCAGCAGCCCCTCCGGGGGGGACATTCAGTACTTC. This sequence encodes CASSPSGGDIQYF. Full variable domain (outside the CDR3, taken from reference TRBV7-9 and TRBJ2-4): DTGVSQNPRHKITKRGQNVTFRCDPISEHNRLYWYRQTLGQGPEFLTYFQNEAQLEKSRLLSDRFSAERPKGSFSTLEIQRTEQGDSAMYLCASSPSGGDIQYFGAGTRLSVL.

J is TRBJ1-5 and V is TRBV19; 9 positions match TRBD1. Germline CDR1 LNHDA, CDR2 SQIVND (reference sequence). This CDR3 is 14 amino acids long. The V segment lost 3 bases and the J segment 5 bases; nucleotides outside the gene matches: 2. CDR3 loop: CASSIGQGYQPQHF. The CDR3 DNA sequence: TGTGCCAGTAGTATCGGACAGGGGTATCAGCCCCAGCATTTT. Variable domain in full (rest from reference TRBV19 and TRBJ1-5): DGGITQSPKYLFRKEGQNVTLSCEQNLNHDAMYWYRQDPGQGLRLIYYSQIVNDFQKGDIAEGYSVSREKKESFPLTVTSAQKNPTAFYLCASSIGQGYQPQHFGDGTRLSIL.

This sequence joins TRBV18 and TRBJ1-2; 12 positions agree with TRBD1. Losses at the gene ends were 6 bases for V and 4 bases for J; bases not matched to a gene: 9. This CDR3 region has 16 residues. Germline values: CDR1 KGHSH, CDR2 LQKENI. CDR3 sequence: CASSSGTGGAGYGYTF. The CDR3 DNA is TGTGCCAGCTCCTCCGGGACAGGGGGCGCTGGCTATGGCTACACCTTC.

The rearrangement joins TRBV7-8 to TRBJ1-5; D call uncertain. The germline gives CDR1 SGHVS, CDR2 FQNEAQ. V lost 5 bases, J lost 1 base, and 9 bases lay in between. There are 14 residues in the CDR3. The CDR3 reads CASSQQVSNQPQHF. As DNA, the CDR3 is TGTGCCAGCAGCCAGCAAGTAAGCAATCAGCCCCAGCATTTT.

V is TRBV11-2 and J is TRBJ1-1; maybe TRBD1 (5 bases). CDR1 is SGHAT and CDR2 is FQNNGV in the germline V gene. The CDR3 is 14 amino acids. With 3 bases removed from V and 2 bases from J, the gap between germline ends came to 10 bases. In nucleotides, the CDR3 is TGTGCCAGCAGCTTCCGGGACTCAAACACTGAAGCTTTCTTT. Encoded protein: CASSFRDSNTEAFF.

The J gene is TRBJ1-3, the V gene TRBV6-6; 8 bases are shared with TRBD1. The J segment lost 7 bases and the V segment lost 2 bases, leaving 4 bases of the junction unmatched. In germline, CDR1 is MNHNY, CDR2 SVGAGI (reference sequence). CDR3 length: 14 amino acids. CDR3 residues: CASSYGTGANTIYF. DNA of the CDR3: TGTGCCAGCAGTTACGGGACAGGTGCGAACACCATATATTTT.

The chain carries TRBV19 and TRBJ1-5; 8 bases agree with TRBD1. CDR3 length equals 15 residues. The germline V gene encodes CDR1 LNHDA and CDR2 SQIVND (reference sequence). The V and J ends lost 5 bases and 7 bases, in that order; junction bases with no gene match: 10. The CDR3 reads CASSVSGGQVQPQHF. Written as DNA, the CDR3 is TGTGCCAGTAGTGTTTCTGGGGGACAGGTCCAGCCCCAGCATTTT.

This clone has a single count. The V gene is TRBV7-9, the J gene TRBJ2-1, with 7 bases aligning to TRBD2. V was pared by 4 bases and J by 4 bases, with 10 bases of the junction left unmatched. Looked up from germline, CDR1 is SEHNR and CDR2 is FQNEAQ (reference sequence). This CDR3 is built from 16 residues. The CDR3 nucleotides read TGTGCCAGCAGCTCATTGGATAGCGGGCAATACAATGAGCAGTTCTTC. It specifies CASSSLDSGQYNEQFF. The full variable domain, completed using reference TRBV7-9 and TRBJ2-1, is DTGVSQNPRHKITKRGQNVTFRCDPISEHNRLYWYRQTLGQGPEFLTYFQNEAQLEKSRLLSDRFSAERPKGSFSTLEIQRTEQGDSAMYLCASSSLDSGQYNEQFFGPGTRLTVL.

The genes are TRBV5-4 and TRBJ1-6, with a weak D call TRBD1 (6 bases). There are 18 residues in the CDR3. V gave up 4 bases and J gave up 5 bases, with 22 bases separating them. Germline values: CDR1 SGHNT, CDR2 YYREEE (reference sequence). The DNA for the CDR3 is TGTGCCAGCAGCCTACATGGCAGGGGCGGTTTGAATAATTCACCCCTCCACTTT. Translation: CASSLHGRGGLNNSPLHF.

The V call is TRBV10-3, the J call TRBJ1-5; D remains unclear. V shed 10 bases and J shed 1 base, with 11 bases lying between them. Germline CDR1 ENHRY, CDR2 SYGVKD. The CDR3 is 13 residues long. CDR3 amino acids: CANQQSSNQPQHF. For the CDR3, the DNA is TGTGCCAACCAACAGTCGAGCAATCAGCCCCAGCATTTT.

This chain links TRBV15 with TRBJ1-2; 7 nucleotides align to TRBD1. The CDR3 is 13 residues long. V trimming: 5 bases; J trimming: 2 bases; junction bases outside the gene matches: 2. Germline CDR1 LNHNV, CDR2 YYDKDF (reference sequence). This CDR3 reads CATSLRGNYGYTF. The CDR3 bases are TGTGCCACCAGCCTCAGGGGGAACTATGGCTACACCTTC.

The chain's CDR3 is CASRAGQREGYTF. CDR3 coding DNA: TGTGCCAGCAGAGCGGGACAACGGGAGGGCTACACCTTC. The rearrangement uses TRBV6-5 and TRBJ1-2; D is perhaps TRBD1 (6 bases). Trimming cost V 6 bases and J 8 bases, with 16 bases left between them. Per germline, CDR1 MNHEY and CDR2 SVGAGI. There are 13 residues in the CDR3.